This TCR beta chain originates from a study of identical twins. Study results and caveats: There were fewer insertions in abundant cord blood beta clonotypes, but memory repertoires showed no such pattern. Twin pairs' shared out-of-frame alpha sequences were enriched in low generation probability.

With respect to this clonotype: Its target is not known.

All donors comprised healthy Caucasians. This CDR3 is built from 15 residues. V lost 4 bases, J lost 3 bases, and 16 bases lay in between. Germline loops: CDR1 SGDLS, CDR2 YYNGEE. Template switching supplied a universal primer site; unique molecular identifiers were carried on the cDNA. TCRdb itself ran the 5' RACE reads through MiXCR, one entry per CDR3 protein. The sample includes approximately 220,000 distinct CDR3 sequences, 6% to 8.5% of them seen just once. A further study also used this sample, focusing on yellow fever vaccine responses in identical twins.

Sequencing used CD8+ T cells sorted from blood. This chain joins TRBV9 and TRBJ1-1, with D maybe TRBD1 (5 bases). The receptor was derived from a woman under 30 in good health. CDR3 in amino acids: CASSPRQNWDTEAFF. In DNA form, the CDR3 reads TGTGCCAGCAGCCCCAGACAGAATTGGGACACTGAAGCTTTCTTT.